This TCR beta chain is drawn from a study of cytomegalovirus exposure and HLA in healthy donors. As for this clone: Its antigen is as yet unknown.

Study results and caveats: TCR beta V- and J-gene trimming, according to a later analysis, was linked to a missense DCLRE1C variant.

The CDR3 runs 12 residues. Trimming pared 5 bases from V and 3 bases from J, leaving 8 bases between. Germline loops: CDR1 LNHNV, CDR2 YYDKDF (reference sequence). The study ran its PCR with 60 Vbeta and 13 Jbeta primers. The table came from immunoSEQ multiplex PCR; TCRdb's copy has only in-frame clones and leaves some out. Among 110,000 to 150,000 clones listed, less than 80% were seen once. The chain links TRBV15 to TRBJ2-7; D gene uncertain. Sequencing used PBMCs. The sequence came from a woman aged 45-65 years in good health and CMV-seropositive. Here the CDR3 DNA reads TGTGCCACCAGCCACAGCAGCTACGAGCAGTACTTC. Translated: CATSHSSYEQYF.